Below are 9 T cell receptor beta chains sequenced from a single sample in a study of CD8 T cells in Susac syndrome. Reverse transcription used roughly 0.5 to 1 ug RNA and random hexamers. Each CDR3 protein is one row after TCRdb ran MiXCR on the immunoSEQ multiplex PCR reads. This table holds over 100,000 distinct CDR3 sequences, roughly 94% found once. The sample consisted of CD8+ T cells from PBMCs. These receptors originate from a human donor with Susac syndrome.

This clonotype was observed once. The gene calls are TRBV7-9 and TRBJ2-7, with unresolved D. V shed 5 bases and J shed 2 bases, with 16 bases lying between them. In germline, CDR1 is SEHNR, CDR2 FQNEAQ (reference sequence). This CDR3 contains 15 residues. CDR3 coding DNA: TGTGCCAGCAGCCCAGAGGTCACACAGACCTACGAGCAGTACTTC. This codes for CASSPEVTQTYEQYF.

The chain combines TRBV4-3 with TRBJ2-1; D not certain. Germline V lookup: CDR1 LGHNA, CDR2 YSLEER. V was clipped by 2 bases and J by 0 bases, with 5 bases between them. This CDR3 has 14 residues. The CDR3 sequence: CASSQLGSYNEQFF. In nucleotides, the CDR3 is TGCGCCAGCAGCCAATTGGGCTCCTACAATGAGCAGTTCTTC.

The rearrangement uses TRBV7-9 and TRBJ2-1, with D unresolved. The CDR3 extends over 16 amino acids. The ends were cut back, 4 bases at V and 0 bases at J, with 13 bases in the middle. Germline-derived CDR1 and CDR2 are SEHNR and FQNEAQ (reference sequence). CDR3 sequence: CASSSGRLGSYNEQFF. The DNA for the CDR3 is TGTGCCAGCAGCTCGGGCCGGCTGGGCTCCTACAATGAGCAGTTCTTC.

This sequence joins TRBV20-1 and TRBJ2-7, with TRBD1 as a possible D gene (5 bases). In germline, CDR1 is DFQATT, CDR2 SNEGSKA (reference sequence). V was pared by 4 bases and J by 2 bases, with 15 bases between. The length of the CDR3 is 14 residues. The CDR3 sequence: CSAMRQMVPYEQYF. In nucleotides, the CDR3 is TGCAGTGCTATGCGACAGATGGTCCCCTACGAGCAGTACTTC.

A single count supports this clonotype. This rearrangement joins TRBV4-3 to TRBJ2-7, with D unresolved. The CDR3 is 15 residues long. Looked up from germline, CDR1 is LGHNA and CDR2 is YSLEER. Trimming left V 0 bases short and J 0 bases short, with 9 bases between. CDR3 in amino acids: CASSQESQSSYEQYF. CDR3 nucleotide sequence: TGCGCCAGCAGCCAAGAGAGTCAATCCTCCTACGAGCAGTACTTC.

The chain combines TRBV27 with TRBJ2-1; 7 nucleotides line up with TRBD1. The CDR3 length is 15 residues. Germline CDR1 is MNHEY and CDR2 is SMNVEV (reference sequence). V shed 7 bases and J 4 bases; nucleotides not matched to a gene: 10. The CDR3, as DNA: TGTGCCAGCACCTTTACCGGGACAGTTTACAATGAGCAGTTCTTC. As protein: CASTFTGTVYNEQFF.

The CDR3 here is CASSLDAGARQPQHF. DNA of the CDR3: TGTGCCAGCAGCTTAGATGCGGGGGCAAGGCAGCCCCAGCATTTT. The gene calls are TRBV7-2 and TRBJ1-5, with D perhaps matching TRBD1 (6 bases). Germline-derived CDR1 and CDR2 are SGHTA and FQGNSA. Trimming stripped 1 base from V and 7 bases from J, with 14 bases between. There are 15 residues in the CDR3.

V usage is TRBV12-3 or TRBV12-4 and J usage is TRBJ2-7; TRBD1 matches at 7 bases. This CDR3 comprises 14 residues. V lost 5 bases to trimming and J lost 5 bases; unmatched junction nucleotides: 9. This CDR3 reads CASSLETGFHEQYF. In DNA form, the CDR3 reads TGTGCCAGCAGTCTCGAGACAGGGTTCCACGAGCAGTACTTC.

The chain carries TRBV27 and TRBJ1-1; perhaps TRBD1 as D (6 bases). This CDR3 comprises 13 residues. Germline loops: CDR1 MNHEY, CDR2 SMNVEV (reference sequence). V lost 6 bases to trimming and J lost 4 bases, with 12 bases between them. The CDR3 region has the DNA TGTGCCAGCAGCACAGGGATCGCCACTGAAGCTTTCTTT. This sequence encodes CASSTGIATEAFF.